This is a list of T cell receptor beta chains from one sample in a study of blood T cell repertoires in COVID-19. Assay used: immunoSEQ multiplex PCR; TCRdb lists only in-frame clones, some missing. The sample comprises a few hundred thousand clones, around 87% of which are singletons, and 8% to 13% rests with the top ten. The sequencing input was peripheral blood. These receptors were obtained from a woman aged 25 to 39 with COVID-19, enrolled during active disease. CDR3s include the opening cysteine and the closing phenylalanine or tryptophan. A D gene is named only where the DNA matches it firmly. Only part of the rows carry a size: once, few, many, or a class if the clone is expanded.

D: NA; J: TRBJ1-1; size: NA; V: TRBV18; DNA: TGTGCCAGCTCACCACTGCAGATGAACACTGAAGCTTTCTTT; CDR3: CASSPLQMNTEAFF
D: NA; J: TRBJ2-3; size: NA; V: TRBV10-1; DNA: TGCGCCAGCAGTGCCCCACCAGGGACAAGCAAAGATACGCAGTATTTT; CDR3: CASSAPPGTSKDTQYF
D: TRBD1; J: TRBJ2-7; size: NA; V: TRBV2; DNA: TGTGCCAGGGCCGGGACAGGGTCCTACGAGCAGTACTTC; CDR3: CARAGTGSYEQYF
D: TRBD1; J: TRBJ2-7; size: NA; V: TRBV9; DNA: TGTGCCAGCAGCGTTACAACAGGGGCTGTCTACGAGCAGTACTTC; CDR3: CASSVTTGAVYEQYF
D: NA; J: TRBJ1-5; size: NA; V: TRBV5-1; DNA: TGCGCCAGCAGCTTGGGACAGACAGGCAATCAGCCCCAGCATTTT; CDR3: CASSLGQTGNQPQHF
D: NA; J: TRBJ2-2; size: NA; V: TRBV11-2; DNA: TGTGCCAGCAGCAGTTCCACAGGGATTGGCGGGGAGCTGTTTTTT; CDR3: CASSSSTGIGGELFF
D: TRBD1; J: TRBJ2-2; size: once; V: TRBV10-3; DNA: TGTGCCATCAGTTCTGACAGGGGCCGGGAGCTGTTTTTT; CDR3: CAISSDRGRELFF
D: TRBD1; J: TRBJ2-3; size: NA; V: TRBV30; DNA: TGTGCCTGGGGGACAGGGAGCACAGATACGCAGTATTTT; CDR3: CAWGTGSTDTQYF
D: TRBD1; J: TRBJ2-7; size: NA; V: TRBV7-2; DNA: TGTGCCAGCAGCTTAACCGGGACAGGGACCTACGAGCAGTACTTC; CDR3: CASSLTGTGTYEQYF
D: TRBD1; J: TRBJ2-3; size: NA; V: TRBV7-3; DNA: TGTGCCAGCAGCCCCAAACAGGGGCCAGATACGCAGTATTTT; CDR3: CASSPKQGPDTQYF
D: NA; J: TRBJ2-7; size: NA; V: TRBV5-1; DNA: TGCGCCAGCAGCTCGGACAGTTCCTACGAGCAGTACTTC; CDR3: CASSSDSSYEQYF
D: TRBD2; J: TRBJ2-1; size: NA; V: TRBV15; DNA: TGTGCCACCAGCGCCAGACTAGCGGGAGGGAACAATGAGCAGTTCTTC; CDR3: CATSARLAGGNNEQFF
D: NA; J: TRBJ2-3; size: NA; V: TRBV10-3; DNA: TGTGCCATCAGCGAGACAGGGAGGGTGGCAGATACGCAGTATTTT; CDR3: CAISETGRVADTQYF
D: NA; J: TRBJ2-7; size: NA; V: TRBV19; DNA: TGTGCCAGTAGTATACTGTTGACTAGCTACGAGCAGTACTTC; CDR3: CASSILLTSYEQYF
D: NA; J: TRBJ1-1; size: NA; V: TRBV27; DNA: TGTGCCAGCAGTTTATACCTCCCGGCTAGCACTGAAGCTTTCTTT; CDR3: CASSLYLPASTEAFF
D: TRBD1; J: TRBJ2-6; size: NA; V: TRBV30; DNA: TGTGCCTGGAGTGGGGACAGGGTCTCTGGGGCCAACGTCCTGACTTTC; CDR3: CAWSGDRVSGANVLTF
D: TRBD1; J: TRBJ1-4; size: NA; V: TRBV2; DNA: TGTGCCAGCAGGGGGACAGGGGCCCGGTCGGGAGAAAAACTGTTTTTT; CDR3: CASRGTGARSGEKLFF
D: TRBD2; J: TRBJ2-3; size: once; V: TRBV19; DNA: TGTGCCAGTAGTACACGACTAGCGGGAACAGATACGCAGTATTTT; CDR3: CASSTRLAGTDTQYF
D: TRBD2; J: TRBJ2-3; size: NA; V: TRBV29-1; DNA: TGCAGCGTTGGCCTCCTAGCGGGAGATACGCAGTATTTT; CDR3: CSVGLLAGDTQYF
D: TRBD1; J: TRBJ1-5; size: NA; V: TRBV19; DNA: TGTGCCAGTAGTATGGGACAGAATAGCAATCAGCCCCAGCATTTT; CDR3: CASSMGQNSNQPQHF
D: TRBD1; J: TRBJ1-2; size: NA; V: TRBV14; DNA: TGTGCCAGCAGCCAAGGACAGGGGGCTTATGGCTACACCTTC; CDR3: CASSQGQGAYGYTF
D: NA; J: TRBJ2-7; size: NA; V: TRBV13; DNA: TGTGCCAGCAGGCCCGGGGGAAGCTCCTACGAGCAGTACTTC; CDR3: CASRPGGSSYEQYF
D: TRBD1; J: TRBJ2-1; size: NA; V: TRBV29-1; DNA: TGCAGCGTTGAGGGGACAGTTTACAATGAGCAGTTCTTC; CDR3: CSVEGTVYNEQFF
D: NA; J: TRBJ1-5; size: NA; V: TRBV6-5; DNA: TGTGCCAGCAGTATTAATAGCAATCAGCCCCAGCATTTT; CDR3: CASSINSNQPQHF
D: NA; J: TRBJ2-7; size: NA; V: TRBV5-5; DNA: TGTGCCAGCAGCTTTGGGGGGTCCTACGAGCAGTACTTC; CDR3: CASSFGGSYEQYF
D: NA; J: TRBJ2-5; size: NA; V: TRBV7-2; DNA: TGTGCCAGCAGCTTAGGGAGGCTAGGGCCAGAGACCCAGTACTTC; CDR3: CASSLGRLGPETQYF
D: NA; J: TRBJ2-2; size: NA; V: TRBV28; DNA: TGTGCCAGCAGTGAGTACAGAGGTCATGCGGGGACGAACACCGGGGAGCTGTTTTTT; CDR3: CASSEYRGHAGTNTGELFF
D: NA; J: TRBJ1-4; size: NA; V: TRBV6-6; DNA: TGTGCCAGCACCCTGGGAGGAGAACTGTTTTTT; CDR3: CASTLGGELFF
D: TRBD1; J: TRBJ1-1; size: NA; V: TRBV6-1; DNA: TGTGCCAGCAGGACAGGGGACACTGAAGCTTTCTTT; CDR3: CASRTGDTEAFF
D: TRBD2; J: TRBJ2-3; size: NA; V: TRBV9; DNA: TGTGCCAGCAGCGTGGGGGGCCTAGCGGGTCTCACAGATACGCAGTATTTT; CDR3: CASSVGGLAGLTDTQYF
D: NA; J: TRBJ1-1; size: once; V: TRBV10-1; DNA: TGCGCCAGCGGCAGGGTGCCCACTGAAGCTTTCTTT; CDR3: CASGRVPTEAFF
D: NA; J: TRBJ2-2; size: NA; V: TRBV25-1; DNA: TGTGCCAGCAGTGCAACCGGGACAACAATCGGGGAGCTGTTTTTT; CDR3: CASSATGTTIGELFF
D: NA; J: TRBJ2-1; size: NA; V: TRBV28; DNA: TGTGCCAGCAGTTTAGCGGGACCCCTGAACAATGAGCAGTTCTTC; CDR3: CASSLAGPLNNEQFF
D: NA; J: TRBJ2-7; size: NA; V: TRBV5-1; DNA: TGCGCCAGCAGCTCTGGACAGCCCTACGAGCAGTACTTC; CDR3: CASSSGQPYEQYF